This is a list of T cell receptor beta chains from one sample in a study of early T cells in non-severe SARS-CoV-2 infection. TCRdb re-called the 5' RACE reads with MiXCR, one entry per CDR3 protein. The data show around 80,000 distinct CDR3 sequences, under 15% seen once. Sequenced material: whole blood. These receptors were taken from an adult who was a healthcare worker with PCR-confirmed SARS-CoV-2 infection or an uninfected control (not recorded which). Each CDR3 is given with its conserved first and last residue. A D gene is named only where the DNA matches it firmly. The listing skips clone size in some rows; elsewhere it reads once, few, many or a size class.

CDR3,DNA,V,size,J,D
CASTLGQGPQETQYF,TGTGCCAGCACCTTGGGACAGGGACCTCAAGAGACCCAGTACTTC,TRBV7-9,few,TRBJ2-5,TRBD1
CSVEGRGMKHNEQFF,TGCAGCGTTGAGGGGAGGGGAATGAAGCACAATGAGCAGTTCTTC,TRBV29-1,many,TRBJ2-1,TRBD2
CASSYDGSYEQYF,TGTGCCAGCAGCTATGACGGATCCTACGAGCAGTACTTC,TRBV2,once,TRBJ2-7,.
CSADTGTPYEQYF,TGCAGTGCTGACACCGGGACTCCTTACGAGCAGTACTTC,TRBV20-1,many,TRBJ2-7,.
CASSLIPGAPNTGELFF,TGTGCCAGCAGTTTAATCCCCGGGGCCCCGAACACCGGGGAGCTGTTTTTT,TRBV12-3/TRBV12-4,many,TRBJ2-2,.
CASSPTYVNEQFF,TGTGCCAGCAGCCCCACGTACGTGAATGAGCAGTTCTTC,TRBV11-2,many,TRBJ2-1,.
CASSLPGLNQMETF,TGTGCCAGCAGCTTACCGGGCCTTAATCAAATGGAGACCTTC,TRBV5-4,.,TRBJ1-2,.
CASSYGTGDHSPLHF,TGTGCCAGCAGTTACGGAACAGGGGACCATTCACCCCTCCACTTT,TRBV6-2/TRBV6-3,.,TRBJ1-6,TRBD1
CASSARGLGGYGYTF,TGTGCCAGCAGTGCACGGGGGTTGGGGGGCTATGGCTACACCTTC,TRBV28,many,TRBJ1-2,.
CASSLGGLPSTDTQYF,TGTGCCAGCAGCTTAGGAGGGCTTCCTAGCACAGATACGCAGTATTTT,TRBV7-9,few,TRBJ2-3,.
CASSPQKFDTQYF,TGTGCCAGCAGTCCCCAGAAGTTCGATACGCAGTATTTT,TRBV2,many,TRBJ2-3,.
CASSLAGETQYF,TGTGCCAGCAGCTTAGCGGGAGAGACCCAGTACTTC,TRBV7-8,few,TRBJ2-5,.
CASSVSGGNSPLHF,TGTGCCAGCAGTGTCAGTGGGGGCAATTCACCCCTCCACTTT,TRBV6-4,.,TRBJ1-6,.
CASSPGTGELFF,TGTGCCAGCAGTCCGGGGACCGGGGAGCTGTTTTTT,TRBV2,few,TRBJ2-2,.
CASSHGGTGYEQYF,TGTGCCAGCAGCCATGGTGGGACAGGCTACGAGCAGTACTTC,TRBV28,.,TRBJ2-7,TRBD1
CSARSASRYF,TGCAGTGCTAGGAGTGCTAGTAGGTACTTC,TRBV20-1,many,TRBJ2-7,.
CASSLLGASSYEQYF,TGTGCCAGCAGCTTATTGGGGGCGTCCTCCTACGAGCAGTACTTC,TRBV7-3,many,TRBJ2-7,.
CSAIPNPIQPQHF,TGCAGTGCTATCCCCAACCCTATTCAGCCCCAGCATTTT,TRBV20-1,.,TRBJ1-5,.
CASSLDQGAYGYTF,TGCGCCAGCAGCTTGGATCAGGGGGCGTATGGCTACACCTTC,TRBV5-1,many,TRBJ1-2,TRBD1
CASSLPGQGFEDEQFF,TGTGCCAGCAGCTTACCGGGACAGGGGTTTGAAGATGAGCAGTTCTTC,TRBV13,.,TRBJ2-1,TRBD1
CASTLQAVNTEAFF,TGTGCCAGCACCCTCCAGGCAGTGAACACTGAAGCTTTCTTT,TRBV12-3/TRBV12-4,few,TRBJ1-1,.
CASSQAGGRRNEQFF,TGTGCCAGCAGCCAAGCCGGGGGGAGGAGGAATGAGCAGTTCTTC,TRBV4-2,many,TRBJ2-1,TRBD2
CASSLGDYLHEQFF,TGTGCCAGCAGCTTAGGGGACTATCTCCATGAGCAGTTCTTC,TRBV13,many,TRBJ2-1,.
CASSYLQATGELFF,TGTGCCAGCAGTTACTTACAGGCCACCGGGGAGCTGTTTTTT,TRBV6-5,few,TRBJ2-2,.
CSVTLTGVGEQYF,TGCAGCGTTACCCTGACAGGGGTTGGCGAGCAGTACTTC,TRBV29-1,many,TRBJ2-7,TRBD1
CASSERPGRTGELFF,TGCGCCAGCAGTGAGCGGCCCGGCCGAACCGGGGAGCTGTTTTTT,TRBV10-2,.,TRBJ2-2,.
CASSQRRRVGQETQYF,TGTGCCAGCAGTCAACGACGAAGGGTGGGGCAAGAGACCCAGTACTTC,TRBV6-2/TRBV6-3,.,TRBJ2-5,.
CSAAGHSNTEAFF,TGCAGTGCCGCCGGACACTCAAACACTGAAGCTTTCTTT,TRBV20-1,few,TRBJ1-1,.
CASSAQVPGNTIYF,TGTGCCAGCAGCGCACAGGTTCCTGGAAACACCATATATTTT,TRBV7-6,many,TRBJ1-3,.
CSARGSGPYEQYF,TGCAGTGCTAGGGGTAGCGGTCCCTACGAGCAGTACTTC,TRBV20-1,.,TRBJ2-7,.
CASSLPGGGANSPLHF,TGTGCCAGCAGCCTCCCCGGGGGGGGGGCAAATTCACCCCTCCACTTT,TRBV6-5,many,TRBJ1-6,.
CASSLPPPGRSNQPQHF,TGTGCCAGCAGTCTCCCGCCCCCGGGACGGAGCAATCAGCCCCAGCATTTT,TRBV27,few,TRBJ1-5,.
CSVLSTDTQYF,TGCAGCGTTCTTAGCACAGATACGCAGTATTTT,TRBV29-1,few,TRBJ2-3,.
CASRGSEAFF,TGTGCCAGCAGGGGTAGTGAAGCTTTCTTT,TRBV2,.,TRBJ1-1,.
CASSLGRAYEQYF,TGTGCCAGCAGCCTGGGACGGGCCTACGAGCAGTACTTC,TRBV11-1,few,TRBJ2-7,.
CASSVERDIVFYEQYF,TGTGCCAGCAGCGTAGAAAGGGACATCGTCTTCTACGAGCAGTACTTC,TRBV9,.,TRBJ2-7,.